This T cell receptor (beta chain) stems from a study of cytomegalovirus exposure and HLA in healthy donors. Study observations and caveats: In a later analysis, donors in an Asian-associated ancestry cluster reportedly had fewer N-insertions in productive TCRs than the cohort mean. Earlier analysis found most TCR beta V segments productive about 87% or about 30% of the time. Owing to their indistinguishability, certain V segments, notably TRBV6-2 and TRBV6-3, were excluded.

CDR3 length: 13 residues. CDR1 and CDR2 from the germline V gene are SGHRS and YFSETQ. The germline V and J ends were trimmed by 3 bases and 8 bases, with 12 bases remaining between them. 13 Jbeta primers and 60 Vbeta primers were used for the PCR. The data were produced by immunoSEQ multiplex PCR, yet TCRdb's version contains in-frame clones alone and is incomplete. Here the sample spans 180,000 or so clones, less than 80% being singletons. Notes on this clone: What it binds is not known.

Sequencing input: PBMCs. The source is a man aged 18 to 35 in good health and CMV-seronegative. The rearrangement uses TRBV5-1 and TRBJ2-1, with a weak D call TRBD2 (6 bases). CDR3 sequence reads: CASSSAGLYEQFF. The DNA of the CDR3 is TGCGCCAGCAGCTCGGCGGGATTATATGAGCAGTTCTTC.